The 29 T cell receptor beta chains presented below share a single source sample, sequenced in a study of beta chain features in type 1 diabetes. Sequencing targeted expressed TCRB transcripts, as all isolated RNA had been reverse transcribed. Repertoires were generated with immunoSEQ multiplex PCR, while TCRdb's copy carries only in-frame clones and drops some. Of about 130,000 clones detected, 9.2% appear once; the ten largest clones hold around 0.63%. The specimen was central memory CD4+ T cells from blood. The receptors originated from a man in his late teens or twenties in good health.

This chain links TRBV7-2 with TRBJ2-7; TRBD2 aligns across 11 bases. V shed 5 bases and J 0 bases; nucleotides not matched to a gene: 9. The CDR3 is made up of 17 amino acids. Germline loops: CDR1 SGHTA, CDR2 FQGNSA. The CDR3 loop is CASSPHTSGGLSYEQYF. DNA of the CDR3: TGTGCCAGCAGCCCCCACACTAGCGGGGGACTCTCCTACGAGCAGTACTTC.

This clone was counted a few times. The chain joins TRBV6-5 to TRBJ1-3; unclear D gene. Germline V gene sequence: CDR1 MNHEY, CDR2 SVGAGI. This CDR3 region has 14 residues. Trimming removed 6 bases from V and 4 bases from J, with 13 bases in between. The CDR3 region is CASRPRFMGNTIYF. DNA for the CDR3: TGTGCCAGCAGGCCGCGGTTTATGGGAAACACCATATATTTT.

This clone was seen a handful of times. This chain links TRBV2 with TRBJ2-2; TRBD1 aligns across 8 bases. The germline V gene encodes CDR1 SNHLY and CDR2 FYNNEI. V gave up 3 bases and J gave up 6 bases; unmatched junction bases: 6. CDR3 size: 15 residues. This CDR3 reads CASSEVPDRAGELFF. The CDR3 coding sequence is TGTGCCAGCAGTGAGGTCCCGGACAGGGCCGGGGAGCTGTTTTTT.

The V and J genes are TRBV2 and TRBJ1-6, with D uncertain. The length of the CDR3 is 13 residues. Germline CDR1 SNHLY, CDR2 FYNNEI. V was trimmed by 4 bases and J by 7 bases, leaving 8 bases between them. In DNA form, the CDR3 reads TGTGCCAGCAGTGGAGAGGTAAATTCACCCCTCCACTTT. Translation: CASSGEVNSPLHF.

The chain employs TRBV4-2 and TRBJ2-3; 9 bases agree with TRBD1. This CDR3 comprises 16 residues. Germline-derived CDR1 and CDR2 are LGHNA and YNFKEQ. V was clipped by 4 bases and J by 1 base; unmatched bases: 6. CDR3 sequence: CASSRGQGGGTDTQYF. Written as DNA, the CDR3 is TGTGCCAGCAGCCGGGGACAGGGCGGAGGCACAGATACGCAGTATTTT.

The chain couples TRBV5-1 to TRBJ2-5; 11 nucleotides agree with TRBD2. Trimming at V came to 2 bases and at J to 1 base, leaving 4 bases not matched to a gene. This CDR3 is built from 16 residues. Looked up from germline, CDR1 is SGHRS and CDR2 is YFSETQ. CDR3 coding DNA: TGCGCCAGCAGCTTTCTAGCGGGGGGTGGCCAAGAGACCCAGTACTTC. This codes for CASSFLAGGGQETQYF.

This chain uses TRBV15 with TRBJ2-3, with a weak D call TRBD1 (6 bases). This CDR3 has 15 residues. Germline loops: CDR1 LNHNV, CDR2 YYDKDF (reference sequence). Trimming removed 0 bases from V and 2 bases from J, with 9 bases in between. In DNA, the CDR3 is TGTGCCACCAGCAGAGATTGGGGGCTCACAGATACGCAGTATTTT. This codes for CATSRDWGLTDTQYF.

The J gene is TRBJ2-5, the V gene TRBV7-2; 9 bases are shared with TRBD2. The CDR3 contains 16 residues. Germline V gene sequence: CDR1 SGHTA, CDR2 FQGNSA. V lost 2 bases, J lost 5 bases, and 9 bases stayed unmatched. CDR3 residues: CASSLRLAGGRETQYF. DNA of the CDR3: TGTGCCAGCAGCTTAAGGCTTGCGGGGGGGCGGGAGACCCAGTACTTC.

The V call is TRBV7-2, the J call TRBJ1-3; perhaps TRBD1 as D (6 bases). CDR3 size: 13 residues. The V and J ends lost 6 bases and 4 bases respectively, with 10 bases between them. CDR1 is SGHTA, CDR2 FQGNSA, per germline. In DNA form, the CDR3 reads TGTGCCAGCAGGACAGGACAGGGAAACACCATATATTTT. Translation: CASRTGQGNTIYF.

The CDR3 loop is CASSQATGGANTEAFF. Here the CDR3 DNA reads TGCGCCAGCAGCCAAGCGACAGGGGGCGCAAACACTGAAGCTTTCTTT. This chain joins TRBV4-1 and TRBJ1-1, with 10 bases fitting TRBD1. The CDR3 length is 16 residues. The junction had 4 bases not matched to a gene; V was cut back by 1 base and J by 2 bases. Germline V lookup: CDR1 MGHRA, CDR2 YSYEKL.

The chain recombines TRBV7-2 with TRBJ2-7; possibly TRBD1 for D (5 bases). CDR1 is SGHTA, CDR2 FQGNSA, per germline. V lost 6 bases, J lost 5 bases, and 14 bases lay in between. This CDR3 is 13 amino acids long. CDR3 bases: TGTGCCAGCAGTTTGACCCAACAGGACGAGCAGTACTTC. It is translated as CASSLTQQDEQYF.

The chain combines TRBV19 with TRBJ1-1, with 8 nucleotides matching TRBD1. Germline CDR1 and CDR2: LNHDA and SQIVND (reference sequence). The CDR3 loop spans 15 amino acids. V lost 3 bases to trimming and J lost 2 bases; unmatched junction nucleotides: 5. For the CDR3, the DNA is TGTGCCAGTAGTATGATCGGACAGGGAAACACTGAAGCTTTCTTT. Translation gives CASSMIGQGNTEAFF.

The chain couples TRBV19 to TRBJ1-2; 10 nucleotides agree with TRBD1. The CDR3 totals 16 residues. V dropped 5 bases and J dropped 4; count of bases not matched to a gene: 10. Germline loops: CDR1 LNHDA, CDR2 SQIVND (reference sequence). The CDR3 DNA reads TGTGCCAGTAGTCAGACGGGACAGGGGCGAGGCTATGGCTACACCTTC. Protein: CASSQTGQGRGYGYTF.

This chain uses TRBV5-1 with TRBJ2-5, with 8 nucleotides matching TRBD2. V trimming: 4 bases; J trimming: 5 bases; junction bases outside the gene matches: 13. Germline CDR1 and CDR2: SGHRS and YFSETQ. This CDR3 comprises 16 residues. The CDR3 here is CASSPSAGLGSETQYF. The CDR3 DNA follows: TGCGCCAGCAGCCCCTCAGCGGGACTAGGGTCTGAGACCCAGTACTTC.

This clone was detected a few times. V is TRBV5-1 and J is TRBJ2-1, with TRBD1 matching 7 bases. The CDR3 runs to 16 residues. Trimming at V came to 4 bases and at J to 4 bases, leaving 11 bases not matched to a gene. Germline V lookup: CDR1 SGHRS, CDR2 YFSETQ. CDR3 amino acids: CASSPRTGNTYNEQFF. Here the CDR3 DNA reads TGCGCCAGCAGCCCAAGGACAGGCAACACGTACAATGAGCAGTTCTTC.

This clone turned up a few times. The rearrangement links TRBV7-2 to TRBJ1-1, with D possibly matching TRBD1 (5 bases). V was pared by 5 bases and J by 1 base, with 11 bases between. The CDR3 length is 14 residues. Germline lookup yields CDR1 SGHTA and CDR2 FQGNSA. This CDR3 is CASSVGRPNTEAFF. DNA for the CDR3: TGTGCCAGCAGCGTGGGGCGTCCGAACACTGAAGCTTTCTTT.

The chain combines TRBV6-6 with TRBJ2-5, with 11 bases that match TRBD2. J gave up 5 bases and V 8 bases, and 7 bases lay outside the gene matches. The germline V gene encodes CDR1 MNHNY and CDR2 SVGAGI (reference sequence). The CDR3 has 14 amino acids. The CDR3 region has the DNA TGTGCCAGCGTTTGGACTAGCGGGCGGGAGACCCAGTACTTC. Translation: CASVWTSGRETQYF.

This clone was recorded a few times. The V gene is TRBV7-6, the J gene TRBJ2-1; 7 nucleotides match TRBD1. The J segment lost 10 bases and the V segment lost 7 bases, leaving 7 bases of the junction unmatched. Germline-derived CDR1 and CDR2 are SGHVS and FNYEAQ. The CDR3 runs to 12 residues. CDR3 DNA: TGTGCCAGCACCGACCAGACAGGGGAGCAGTTCTTC. Protein product: CASTDQTGEQFF.

J is TRBJ1-5 and V is TRBV6-1; 8 bases match TRBD1. Germline lookup yields CDR1 MNHNS and CDR2 SASEGT. V lost 4 bases and J lost 5; bases outside the gene matches: 4. CDR3 length: 14 amino acids. As DNA, the CDR3 is TGTGCCAGCAGTGCCCGACAGGGGCATCAGCCCCAGCATTTT. This encodes CASSARQGHQPQHF.

This clone showed up just a few times. The CDR3 nucleotides are TGTGCCTGGAGTGTTAGCTCCTACGAGCAGTACTTC. Translating it yields CAWSVSSYEQYF. The V call is TRBV30, the J call TRBJ2-7; D not certain. V lost 0 bases and J lost 0, with 3 bases in between. The CDR3 covers 12 residues. Germline V gene data show CDR1 as GTSNPN and CDR2 as SVGIG (reference sequence).

The chain recombines TRBV19 with TRBJ1-1; TRBD1 aligns across 10 bases. CDR1 is LNHDA and CDR2 is SQIVND in the germline V gene (reference sequence). The J segment lost 5 bases and the V segment lost 5 bases, leaving 5 bases of the junction unmatched. The CDR3 spans 14 residues. The CDR3 nucleotides read TGTGCCAGTAGTGTGGACAGGGGGGGGACTGAAGCTTTCTTT. Encoded protein: CASSVDRGGTEAFF.

This clone was seen a few times. V usage is TRBV2 and J usage is TRBJ2-2; perhaps TRBD1 as D (6 bases). Germline loops: CDR1 SNHLY, CDR2 FYNNEI. This CDR3 spans 13 amino acids. V lost 6 bases and J 7 bases, leaving 12 bases between the germline ends. This CDR3 is CASSAQGSGELFF. CDR3 coding DNA: TGTGCCAGCAGCGCTCAGGGGAGCGGGGAGCTGTTTTTT.

This clone was found a few times. The chain joins TRBV10-3 to TRBJ2-3; 10 bases line up with TRBD2. This CDR3 has 15 residues. V lost 10 bases, J lost 4 bases, and 11 bases stayed unmatched. In germline, CDR1 is ENHRY, CDR2 SYGVKD. CDR3 nucleotide sequence: TGTGCCACCGAAGGAAGCGGGGGGGCTTCAGATACGCAGTATTTT. Residues: CATEGSGGASDTQYF.

This clone was seen many times. The chain is built from TRBV5-4 and TRBJ2-4; D unclear. Germline V gene sequence: CDR1 SGHNT, CDR2 YYREEE (reference sequence). Deletions cut 3 bases from V and 3 bases from J, with 10 bases between. The CDR3 sequence is 14 residues long. CDR3 DNA: TGTGCCAGCAGCTCCTCGGGTATCAAAAACATTCAGTACTTC. Its translation: CASSSSGIKNIQYF.

There are many counts of this clone. The sample contains more than one DNA sequence encoding this CDR3. The V and J genes are TRBV19 and TRBJ2-6, with TRBD1 identical over 7 bases. With 7 bases clipped from V and 0 bases from J, the junction kept 3 bases outside the gene matches. Germline values: CDR1 LNHDA, CDR2 SQIVND (reference sequence). CDR3 length: 15 residues. The DNA for the CDR3 is TGTGCCAGTACCGACAGGGCCTCTGGGGCCAACGTCCTGACTTTC. It codes for CASTDRASGANVLTF. The complete variable domain, with remaining parts taken from reference TRBV19 and TRBJ2-6, reads DGGITQSPKYLFRKEGQNVTLSCEQNLNHDAMYWYRQDPGQGLRLIYYSQIVNDFQKGDIAEGYSVSREKKESFPLTVTSAQKNPTAFYLCASTDRASGANVLTFGAGSRLTVL.

The chain is built from TRBV7-9 and TRBJ1-2, with a weak D call TRBD1 (6 bases). The length of the CDR3 is 16 residues. The germline V gene encodes CDR1 SEHNR and CDR2 FQNEAQ (reference sequence). Trimming took off 3 bases at V and 4 bases at J, with 18 bases between the two ends. The CDR3 sequence: CASSFEWDKGRYGYTF. The CDR3, as DNA: TGTGCCAGCAGCTTTGAGTGGGACAAGGGGCGCTATGGCTACACCTTC.

V and J are TRBV4-2 and TRBJ2-2; D is possibly TRBD2 (5 bases). The CDR3 sequence is 17 residues long. Germline CDR1 LGHNA, CDR2 YNFKEQ. V lost 0 bases and J lost 1, with 12 bases in between. The chain's CDR3 is CASSQDQGRGNTGELFF. For the CDR3, the DNA is TGTGCCAGCAGCCAAGATCAAGGACGGGGGAACACCGGGGAGCTGTTTTTT.

The chain uses TRBV11-2 and TRBJ1-6, with D perhaps TRBD1 (5 bases). Trimming pared 2 bases from V and 9 bases from J, leaving 14 bases between. This CDR3 is 15 amino acids long. Germline V CDR1 and CDR2: SGHAT, FQNNGV. The CDR3 nucleotides read TGTGCCAGCAGCTTAATTGGACAATCTGTTTCACCCCTCCACTTT. It translates to CASSLIGQSVSPLHF.

The sample holds a few counts of this clone. This CDR3 reads CASRKTGLGSETQYF. DNA of the CDR3: TGCGCCAGCAGAAAAACGGGACTAGGCTCGGAGACCCAGTACTTC. The genes are TRBV5-1 and TRBJ2-5; 8 bases line up with TRBD2. The germline V gene has CDR1 SGHRS and CDR2 YFSETQ. The CDR3 loop spans 15 amino acids. The J segment lost 5 bases and the V segment lost 5 bases, leaving 11 bases of the junction unmatched.